These 15 T cell receptor beta chains came from one sample sequenced in a study of PD-1 blockade in classical Hodgkin lymphoma. Assay used: immunoSEQ multiplex PCR; TCRdb lists only in-frame clones, some missing. Among approximately 12,000 clones listed, almost 85% were seen once. All patients experienced relapse after autologous stem cell transplantation, and brentuximab vedotin exposure was variable. The material was peripheral blood mononuclear cells (PBMCs), obtained before the second cycle of nivolumab. The receptors stem from a human donor with classical Hodgkin lymphoma.

V is TRBV2 and J is TRBJ1-6, with a possible D match to TRBD1 (6 bases). This CDR3 has 15 residues. Germline CDR1 and CDR2: SNHLY and FYNNEI. Trimming took off 4 bases at V and 14 bases at J, with 21 bases between the two ends. CDR3 region: CASSAYTSTGPTLHF. Written as DNA, the CDR3 is TGTGCCAGCAGTGCCTACACCTCTACAGGGCCGACCCTCCACTTT.

This clone was seen only once. The chain combines TRBV5-1 with TRBJ1-2; 8 bases map to TRBD1. The CDR3 has 17 amino acids. In germline, CDR1 is SGHRS, CDR2 YFSETQ. The junction had 12 bases not matched to a gene; V was cut back by 2 bases and J by 3 bases. In DNA form, the CDR3 reads TGCGCCAGCAGCTTAGACAGGGGATCGGGTGTTTACTATGGCTACACCTTC. Protein sequence: CASSLDRGSGVYYGYTF.

The CDR3 bases are TGTGCCAGCAGTCGGGACAGAGGCACAGATACGCAGTATTTT. Encoded protein: CASSRDRGTDTQYF. V is TRBV6-6 and J is TRBJ2-3, with 7 positions matching TRBD1. Germline-derived CDR1 and CDR2 are MNHNY and SVGAGI (reference sequence). Losses at the gene ends were 5 bases for V and 1 base for J; bases not matched to a gene: 3. This CDR3 region has 14 residues.

CDR3 residues: CASSAPGFEQYF. The CDR3 bases are TGTGCCAGCAGTGCCCCAGGTTTCGAGCAGTACTTC. V is TRBV28 and J is TRBJ2-7; D unresolved. The CDR3 spans 12 residues. V lost 5 bases and J lost 6, with 11 bases in between. The germline gives CDR1 MDHEN, CDR2 SYDVKM.

J is TRBJ2-1 and V is TRBV27; 9 positions agree with TRBD2. The germline gives CDR1 MNHEY, CDR2 SMNVEV (reference sequence). Losses at the gene ends were 10 bases for V and 9 bases for J; bases not matched to a gene: 10. The CDR3 spans 13 residues. CDR3 coding DNA: TGTGCCATCCGGGTAGCGGGAGCGGGTGAGCAGTTCTTC. This codes for CAIRVAGAGEQFF.

This chain joins TRBV7-9 and TRBJ2-7; no firm D call. The CDR3 has 15 amino acids. Trimming took 10 bases from V and 0 from J, leaving 19 bases between them. Germline loops: CDR1 SEHNR, CDR2 FQNEAQ (reference sequence). The CDR3 DNA reads TGTGCCACCTTGAAAACAAACCCTAGCTCCTACGAGCAGTACTTC. This translates into CATLKTNPSSYEQYF.

The chain is built from TRBV4-3 and TRBJ2-7, with 8 bases fitting TRBD1. The CDR3 totals 21 residues. Germline values: CDR1 LGHNA, CDR2 YSLEER. The V gene end was trimmed by 0 bases and the J gene end by 0 bases; junction bases not matched to a gene: 19. In nucleotides, the CDR3 is TGCGCCAGCAGCCAAGATAATTTCCTAATTAAACCGGGACAGGACTCCTACGAGCAGTACTTC. It is translated as CASSQDNFLIKPGQDSYEQYF.

The genes are TRBV2 and TRBJ1-5; 10 positions match TRBD1. The V and J ends lost 5 bases and 7 bases, in that order; junction bases with no gene match: 5. Germline V lookup: CDR1 SNHLY, CDR2 FYNNEI. The CDR3 extends over 14 amino acids. The CDR3 coding sequence is TGTGCCAGCAGTCAATCGACAGGGGGCCAGCCCCAGCATTTT. Translation: CASSQSTGGQPQHF.

A few counts support this clone. In DNA, the CDR3 is TGTGCCAGCAGCCCCAGGATCCAAGAGACCCAGTACTTC. It yields the protein CASSPRIQETQYF. The chain links TRBV11-1 to TRBJ2-5, with D uncertain. There are 13 residues in the CDR3. Between the trimmed V and J ends, which lost 5 bases and 1 base, there was a span of 8 bases. The germline V gene has CDR1 SGHAT and CDR2 FQDESV (reference sequence).

V usage is TRBV7-2 and J usage is TRBJ1-1; unclear D gene. Germline-derived CDR1 and CDR2 are SGHTA and FQGNSA. The CDR3 runs 15 residues. Deletions cut 3 bases from V and 6 bases from J, with 17 bases between. CDR3 DNA: TGTGCCAGCAGCTTGAGTAAAGGGTCCTATTCTGAAGCTTTCTTT. Translated: CASSLSKGSYSEAFF.

This clone was recorded a few times. The rearrangement uses TRBV5-6 and TRBJ2-1; D is undetermined. Germline V CDR1 and CDR2: SGHDT, YYEEEE. The CDR3 spans 16 residues. The V end lost 1 base, the J end lost 0 bases, and 11 bases lay between the germline ends. The CDR3 reads CASSLFIPFSYNEQFF. Here the CDR3 DNA reads TGTGCCAGCAGCTTGTTCATCCCTTTCTCCTACAATGAGCAGTTCTTC.

The CDR3 loop is CASSSNGVWDGYTF. The CDR3 bases are TGTGCCAGCAGTTCGAACGGCGTTTGGGATGGCTACACCTTC. The chain recombines TRBV27 with TRBJ1-2; no definite D call. From germline, CDR1 is MNHEY and CDR2 SMNVEV (reference sequence). This CDR3 has 14 amino acids. V dropped 4 bases and J dropped 6 bases, with 15 bases sitting between them.

This clone appeared once. The rearrangement uses TRBV5-1 and TRBJ2-3; the D gene is possibly TRBD1 (6 bases). This CDR3 is 15 amino acids long. The germline CDR1 and CDR2 sequences are SGHRS and YFSETQ. V dropped 5 bases and J dropped 4 bases, with 17 bases sitting between them. The CDR3 DNA is TGCGCCAGCAGTATAGAGGGGGTTGGCGCAGATACGCAGTATTTT. Translation gives CASSIEGVGADTQYF.

By frequency in the sample, this clone is large. The chain joins TRBV29-1 to TRBJ2-2; 12 bases are a match to TRBD2. V lost 3 bases and J lost 6; bases outside the gene matches: 2. Germline lookup yields CDR1 SQVTM and CDR2 ANQGSEA. The CDR3 runs to 14 residues. The CDR3 sequence is CSVDRLAGAGELFF. The CDR3 DNA reads as TGCAGCGTTGACCGACTAGCGGGGGCCGGGGAGCTGTTTTTT.

The rearrangement uses TRBV6-5 and TRBJ1-2, with D possibly matching TRBD1 (5 bases). The germline V gene has CDR1 MNHEY and CDR2 SVGAGI. The V end was cut by 6 bases, the J end by 2 bases, with 16 bases between. This CDR3 is built from 15 residues. CDR3: CASRLPGERNYGYTF. The CDR3, as DNA: TGTGCCAGCAGACTCCCGGGGGAGCGGAACTATGGCTACACCTTC.